This T cell receptor beta chain was recovered during a study of T cell repertoires in cytomegalovirus infection. Looking at the study overall: Signatures in public TCR beta sequences pointed to both CMV infection and matching HLA type. Study conclusions and caveats: Carriers of CMV plus the relevant HLA were identified by cumulative public TCR beta family frequency.

TCRdb used MiXCR to reprocess the reads, holding one entry per CDR3 protein. The sample includes a few hundred thousand distinct CDR3 sequences, approximately 18% of them seen just once. This clonotype was found many times. Antigen unknown. This CDR3 has 15 amino acids. Germline CDR1 and CDR2: SGHTA and FQGNSA. Trimming pared 5 bases from V and 5 bases from J, leaving 13 bases between. The TCR sequence derives from a human donor in good health (CMV status not recorded). Some clones in this sample may be carry-over from other donors' samples. Source material: PBMCs. This chain uses TRBV7-2 with TRBJ1-6, with no clear D. The CDR3 bases are TGTGCCAGCAGCCCAACGGTCGGGAATAATTCACCCCTCCACTTT. This codes for CASSPTVGNNSPLHF.